This T cell receptor (beta chain) came from a study of cytotoxic CD8 clonotypes in ibrutinib-treated CLL. Remarks on this clone: What it binds is unknown.

Broader study findings: With treatment, public clonotypes, which were uncommon, either contracted or remained stable.

Some clones are missing from TCRdb's copy, which holds only in-frame ones; the method was immunoSEQ multiplex PCR. The data show tens of thousands of clones, about 82% seen once. Specimen: PBMCs, collected before ibrutinib treatment. The TCR was taken from a human donor with chronic lymphocytic leukemia.

The CDR3 spells CASSPPDRGSVGYTF. In nucleotides, the CDR3 is TGTGCCAGTAGTCCACCGGACAGGGGGAGCGTAGGCTACACCTTC. The rearrangement uses TRBV19 and TRBJ1-2, with TRBD1 matching over 10 bases. Germline V CDR1 and CDR2: LNHDA, SQIVND (reference sequence). V shed 5 bases and J 8 bases; nucleotides not matched to a gene: 11. The CDR3 contains 15 residues.